The clone carrying this T cell receptor (beta chain) appeared a few times. The V gene lost 6 bases and the J gene lost 7 bases, with 10 bases spanning the gap. Germline V gene sequence: CDR1 SGHTA, CDR2 FQGNSA. The CDR3 loop spans 13 amino acids. This specimen belongs to a study of blood T cells in healthy people across ages. Each donor supplied roughly 9.1 milliliters of peripheral blood. With a J-beta primer mix and a sample-barcoded 5' primer, a second PCR ran 7 to 11 cycles. Sequencing of every sample gave 2.5 million or more CDR3-containing paired-end reads. TCRdb fed the 5' RACE reads into MiXCR, producing one record per CDR3 protein. This table has about 670,000 distinct CDR3 sequences, approximately 40% appearing once.

The chain recombines TRBV7-2 with TRBJ1-6; TRBD1 is a possible D gene (5 bases). The source is a man aged 80 or over in good health. The specimen sequenced was blood. CDR3 nucleotide sequence: TGTGCCAGCAGTTCCCAGGGCAATTCACCCCTCCACTTT. Translated, it gives CASSSQGNSPLHF.